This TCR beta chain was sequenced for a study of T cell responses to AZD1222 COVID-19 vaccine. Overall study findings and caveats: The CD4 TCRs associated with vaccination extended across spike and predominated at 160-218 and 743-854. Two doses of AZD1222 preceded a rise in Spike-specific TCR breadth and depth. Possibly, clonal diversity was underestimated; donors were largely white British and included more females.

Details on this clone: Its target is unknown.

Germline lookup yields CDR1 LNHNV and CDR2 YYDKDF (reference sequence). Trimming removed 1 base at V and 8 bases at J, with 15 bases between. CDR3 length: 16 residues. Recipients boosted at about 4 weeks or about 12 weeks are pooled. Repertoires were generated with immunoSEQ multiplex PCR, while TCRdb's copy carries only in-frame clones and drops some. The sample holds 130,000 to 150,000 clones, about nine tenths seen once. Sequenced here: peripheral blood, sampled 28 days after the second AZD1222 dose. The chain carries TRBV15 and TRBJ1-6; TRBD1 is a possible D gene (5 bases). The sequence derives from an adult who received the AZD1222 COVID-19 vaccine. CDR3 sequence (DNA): TGTGCCACCAGCAGAGTTCGGGACGTCTTTGATTCACCCCTCCACTTT. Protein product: CATSRVRDVFDSPLHF.